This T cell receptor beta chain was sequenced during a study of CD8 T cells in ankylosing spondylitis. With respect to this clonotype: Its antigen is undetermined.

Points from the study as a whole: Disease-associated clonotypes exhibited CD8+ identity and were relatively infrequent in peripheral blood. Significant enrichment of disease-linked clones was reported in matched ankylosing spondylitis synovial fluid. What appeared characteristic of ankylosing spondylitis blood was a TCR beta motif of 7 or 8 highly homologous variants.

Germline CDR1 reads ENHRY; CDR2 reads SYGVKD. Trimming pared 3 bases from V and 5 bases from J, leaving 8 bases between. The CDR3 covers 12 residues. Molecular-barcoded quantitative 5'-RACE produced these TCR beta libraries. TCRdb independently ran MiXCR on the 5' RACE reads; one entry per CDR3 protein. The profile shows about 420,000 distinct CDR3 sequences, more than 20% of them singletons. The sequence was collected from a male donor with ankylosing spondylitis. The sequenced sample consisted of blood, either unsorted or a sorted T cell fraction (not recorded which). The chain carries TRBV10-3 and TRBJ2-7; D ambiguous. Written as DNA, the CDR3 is TGTGCCATCAGTGACGGGCTAGACGAGCAGTACTTC. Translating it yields CAISDGLDEQYF.